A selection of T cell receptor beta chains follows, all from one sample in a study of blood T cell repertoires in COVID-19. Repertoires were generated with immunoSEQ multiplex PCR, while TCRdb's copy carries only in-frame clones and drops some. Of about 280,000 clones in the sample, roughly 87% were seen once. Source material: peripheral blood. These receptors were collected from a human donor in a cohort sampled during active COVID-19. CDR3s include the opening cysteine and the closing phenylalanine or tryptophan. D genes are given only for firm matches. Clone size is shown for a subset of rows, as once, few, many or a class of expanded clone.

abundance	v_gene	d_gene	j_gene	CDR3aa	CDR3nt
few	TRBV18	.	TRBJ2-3	CASSPTSADTQYF	TGTGCCAGCTCACCCACGAGCGCAGATACGCAGTATTTT
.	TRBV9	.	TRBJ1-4	CASSRSATNEKLFF	TGTGCCAGCAGCCGGAGCGCAACTAATGAAAAACTGTTTTTT
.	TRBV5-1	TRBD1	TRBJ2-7	CASGTGPRANEQYF	TGCGCCAGCGGGACAGGGCCAAGGGCGAACGAGCAGTACTTC
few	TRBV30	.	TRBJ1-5	CAWSVGTGDQPQHF	TGTGCCTGGAGTGTAGGGACGGGGGATCAGCCCCAGCATTTT
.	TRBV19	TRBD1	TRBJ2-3	CASSTSPGTGGWSTDTQYF	TGTGCCAGTAGTACCAGTCCCGGGACAGGGGGCTGGAGCACAGATACGCAGTATTTT
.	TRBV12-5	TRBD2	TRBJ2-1	CASGLDKLAGSYNEQFF	TGTGCTAGTGGTTTGGACAAACTAGCGGGATCCTACAATGAGCAGTTCTTC
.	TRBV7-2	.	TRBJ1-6	CASRTQSYNSPLHF	TGTGCCAGCAGAACACAGTCCTATAATTCACCCCTCCACTTT
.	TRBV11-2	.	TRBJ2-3	CASSLAPGLTDTQYF	TGTGCCAGCAGCTTAGCACCAGGACTCACAGATACGCAGTATTTT
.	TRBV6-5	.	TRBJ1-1	CASSATVNTEAFF	TGTGCCAGCAGCGCGACAGTGAACACTGAAGCTTTCTTT
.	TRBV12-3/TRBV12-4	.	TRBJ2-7	CASSLGYGLEQYF	TGTGCCAGCAGTTTAGGGTATGGGCTCGAGCAGTACTTC
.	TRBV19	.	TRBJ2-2	CASSKPQGTGELFF	TGTGCCAGTAGTAAACCACAGGGTACCGGGGAGCTGTTTTTT
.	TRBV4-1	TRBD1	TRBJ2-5	CASSPPPGTGSGTQYF	TGCGCCAGCAGCCCCCCCCCGGGGACAGGGTCAGGGACCCAGTACTTC
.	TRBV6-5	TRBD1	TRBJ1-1	CASSRRTGPSTEAFF	TGTGCCAGCAGTCGGCGGACAGGCCCAAGCACTGAAGCTTTCTTT
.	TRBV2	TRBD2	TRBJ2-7	CASSSGDYSYEQYF	TGTGCCAGCAGCTCCGGGGACTACTCCTACGAGCAGTACTTC
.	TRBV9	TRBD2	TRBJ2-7	CASSVASGTDVSYEQYF	TGTGCCAGCAGCGTTGCTAGCGGCACCGATGTTTCCTACGAGCAGTACTTC
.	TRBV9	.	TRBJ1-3	CASSPRGGQGNTIYF	TGTGCCAGCAGCCCGAGGGGGGGGCAGGGAAACACCATATATTTT
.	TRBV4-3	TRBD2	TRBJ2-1	CASSQGYTSGSYEQFF	TGCGCCAGCAGCCAAGGATATACTAGCGGGAGTTATGAGCAGTTCTTC
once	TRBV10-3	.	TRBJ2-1	CAISGALYNEQFF	TGTGCCATCAGTGGGGCCCTTTACAATGAGCAGTTCTTC
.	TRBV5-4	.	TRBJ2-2	CASSSDGAGELFF	TGTGCCAGCAGCTCCGACGGGGCCGGGGAGCTGTTTTTT
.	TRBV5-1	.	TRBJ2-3	CASSLDGSGTDTQYF	TGCGCCAGCAGCTTGGATGGTAGCGGCACAGATACGCAGTATTTT
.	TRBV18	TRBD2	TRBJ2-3	CASSLVAGVLDTQYF	TGTGCCAGCTCACTAGTAGCGGGAGTATTAGATACGCAGTATTTT
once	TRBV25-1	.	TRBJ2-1	CASQNGWGGGNNEQFF	TGTGCCAGTCAGAATGGGTGGGGAGGGGGTAACAATGAGCAGTTCTTC